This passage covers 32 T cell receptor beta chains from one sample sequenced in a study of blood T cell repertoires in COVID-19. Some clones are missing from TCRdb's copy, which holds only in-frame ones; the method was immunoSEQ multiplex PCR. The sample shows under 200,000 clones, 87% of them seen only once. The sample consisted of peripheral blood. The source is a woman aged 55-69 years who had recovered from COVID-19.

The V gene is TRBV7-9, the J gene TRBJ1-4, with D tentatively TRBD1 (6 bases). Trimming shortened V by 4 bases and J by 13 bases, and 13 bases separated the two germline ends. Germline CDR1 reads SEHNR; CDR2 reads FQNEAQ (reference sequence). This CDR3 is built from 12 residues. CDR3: CASSSRGGRLFF. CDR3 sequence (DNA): TGTGCCAGCAGCTCAAGGGGGGGTCGACTGTTTTTT.

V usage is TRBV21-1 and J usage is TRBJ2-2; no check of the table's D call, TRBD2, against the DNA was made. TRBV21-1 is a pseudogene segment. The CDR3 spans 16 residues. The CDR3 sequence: CASSKAPSGYTGELFF. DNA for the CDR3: TGTGCCAGCAGCAAAGCGCCTAGCGGCTACACCGGGGAGCTGTTTTTT.

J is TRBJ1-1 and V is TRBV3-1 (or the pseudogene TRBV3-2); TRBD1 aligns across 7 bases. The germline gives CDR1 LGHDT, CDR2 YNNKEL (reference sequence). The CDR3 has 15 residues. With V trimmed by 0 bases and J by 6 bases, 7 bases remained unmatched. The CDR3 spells CASSQEDREASEAFF. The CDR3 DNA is TGTGCCAGCAGCCAAGAAGACAGGGAGGCCTCTGAAGCTTTCTTT.

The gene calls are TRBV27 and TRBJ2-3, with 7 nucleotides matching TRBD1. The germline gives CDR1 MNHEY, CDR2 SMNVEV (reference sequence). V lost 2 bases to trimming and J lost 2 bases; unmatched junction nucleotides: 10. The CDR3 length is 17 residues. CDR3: CASSLTPTGLYTDTQYF. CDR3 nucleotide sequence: TGTGCCAGCAGTTTAACTCCGACAGGGCTATACACAGATACGCAGTATTTT.

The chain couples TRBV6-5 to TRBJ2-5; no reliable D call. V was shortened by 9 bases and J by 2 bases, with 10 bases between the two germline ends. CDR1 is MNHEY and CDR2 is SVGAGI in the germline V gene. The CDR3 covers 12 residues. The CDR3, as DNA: TGTGCCAGTAGCAGAAATCAAGAGACCCAGTACTTC. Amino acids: CASSRNQETQYF.

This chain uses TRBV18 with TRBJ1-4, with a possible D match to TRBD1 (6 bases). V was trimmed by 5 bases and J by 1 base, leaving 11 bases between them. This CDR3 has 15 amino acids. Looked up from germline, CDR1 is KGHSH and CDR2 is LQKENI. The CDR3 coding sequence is TGTGCCAGCTCAATCGGACAGTTAACTAATGAAAAACTGTTTTTT. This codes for CASSIGQLTNEKLFF.

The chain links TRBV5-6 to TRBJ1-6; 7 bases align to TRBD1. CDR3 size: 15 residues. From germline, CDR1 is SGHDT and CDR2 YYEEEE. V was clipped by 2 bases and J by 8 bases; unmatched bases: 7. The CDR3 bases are TGTGCCAGCAGCTTCGCCAGGGGACAGCATTCACCCCTCCACTTT. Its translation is CASSFARGQHSPLHF.

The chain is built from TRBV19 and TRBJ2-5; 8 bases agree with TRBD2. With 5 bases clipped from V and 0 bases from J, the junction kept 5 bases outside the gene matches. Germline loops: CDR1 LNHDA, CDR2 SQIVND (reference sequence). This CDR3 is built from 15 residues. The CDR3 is CASSSRGLDQETQYF. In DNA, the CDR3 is TGTGCCAGTAGTTCCCGGGGACTAGACCAAGAGACCCAGTACTTC.

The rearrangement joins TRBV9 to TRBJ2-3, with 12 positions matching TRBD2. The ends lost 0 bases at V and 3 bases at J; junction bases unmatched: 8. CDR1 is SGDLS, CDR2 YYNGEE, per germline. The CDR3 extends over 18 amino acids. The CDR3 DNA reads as TGTGCCAGCAGCGTAGGGGCTAGCGGGGGGGTCAGTACAGATACGCAGTATTTT. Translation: CASSVGASGGVSTDTQYF. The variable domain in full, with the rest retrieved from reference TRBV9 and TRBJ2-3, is DSGVTQTPKHLITATGQRVTLRCSPRSGDLSVYWYQQSLDQGLQFLIQYYNGEERAKGNILERFSAQQFPDLHSELNLSSLELGDSALYFCASSVGASGGVSTDTQYFGPGTRLTVL.

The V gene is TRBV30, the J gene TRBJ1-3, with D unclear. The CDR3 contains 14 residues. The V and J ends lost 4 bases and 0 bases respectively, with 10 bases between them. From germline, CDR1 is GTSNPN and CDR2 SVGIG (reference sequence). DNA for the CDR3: TGTGCCTGGAATGCGCAACTCTCTGGAAACACCATATATTTT. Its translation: CAWNAQLSGNTIYF.

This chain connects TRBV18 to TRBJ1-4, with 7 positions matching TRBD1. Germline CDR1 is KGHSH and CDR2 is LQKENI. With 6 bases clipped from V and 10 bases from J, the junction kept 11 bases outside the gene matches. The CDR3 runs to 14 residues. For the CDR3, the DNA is TGTGCCAGCTCCGTGGACAGGACCTACGGAAAACTGTTTTTT. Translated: CASSVDRTYGKLFF.

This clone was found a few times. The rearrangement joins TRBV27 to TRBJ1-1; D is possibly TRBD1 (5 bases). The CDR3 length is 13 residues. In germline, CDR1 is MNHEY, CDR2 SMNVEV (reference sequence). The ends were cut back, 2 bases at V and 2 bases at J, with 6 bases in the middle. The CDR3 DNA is TGTGCCAGCAGTTTAGGACATAACACTGAAGCTTTCTTT. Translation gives CASSLGHNTEAFF.

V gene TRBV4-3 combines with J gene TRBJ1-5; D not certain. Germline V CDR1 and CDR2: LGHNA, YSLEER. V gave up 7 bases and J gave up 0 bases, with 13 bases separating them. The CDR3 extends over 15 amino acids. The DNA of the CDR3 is TGCGCCAGCACCAAGGAGATAGGTAGCAATCAGCCCCAGCATTTT. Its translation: CASTKEIGSNQPQHF.

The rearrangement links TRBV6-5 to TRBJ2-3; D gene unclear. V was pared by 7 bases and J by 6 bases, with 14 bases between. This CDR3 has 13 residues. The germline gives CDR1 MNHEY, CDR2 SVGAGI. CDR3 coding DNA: TGTGCCAGCAATAAAATTGTCGGGGATACGCAGTATTTT. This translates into CASNKIVGDTQYF.

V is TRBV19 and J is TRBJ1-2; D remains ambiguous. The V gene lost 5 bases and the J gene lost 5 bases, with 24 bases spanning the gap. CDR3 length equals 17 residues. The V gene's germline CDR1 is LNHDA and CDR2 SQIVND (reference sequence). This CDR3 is CASSEAFGHPGRYGYTF. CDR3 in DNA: TGTGCCAGTAGTGAAGCATTTGGCCATCCAGGAAGGTATGGCTACACCTTC.

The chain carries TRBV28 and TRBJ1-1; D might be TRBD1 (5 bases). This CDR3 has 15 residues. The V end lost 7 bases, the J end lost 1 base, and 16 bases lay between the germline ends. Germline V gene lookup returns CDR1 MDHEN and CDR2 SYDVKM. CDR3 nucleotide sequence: TGTGCCAGCAACCACCACGGGGGAAAGAACACTGAAGCTTTCTTT. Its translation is CASNHHGGKNTEAFF. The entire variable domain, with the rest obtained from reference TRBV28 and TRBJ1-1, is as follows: DVKVTQSSRYLVKRTGEKVFLECVQDMDHENMFWYRQDPGLGLRLIYFSYDVKMKEKGDIPEGYSVSREKKERFSLILESASTNQTSMYLCASNHHGGKNTEAFFGQGTRLTVV.

The CDR3 loop reads CASSFQSDAGGYNEQFF. The CDR3 DNA is TGTGCCAGCAGCTTCCAATCGGACGCGGGGGGGTACAATGAGCAGTTCTTC. The chain combines TRBV4-2 with TRBJ2-1, with 9 bases aligning to TRBD2. With 5 bases clipped from V and 4 bases from J, the junction kept 12 bases outside the gene matches. CDR1 is LGHNA, CDR2 YNFKEQ, per germline. CDR3 length: 17 residues.

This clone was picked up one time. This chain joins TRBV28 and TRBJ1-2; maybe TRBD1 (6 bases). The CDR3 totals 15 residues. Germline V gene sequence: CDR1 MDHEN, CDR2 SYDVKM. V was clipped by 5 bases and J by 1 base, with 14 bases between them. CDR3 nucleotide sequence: TGTGCCAGCAGTCCTCCTTCAGGGGATAACTATGGCTACACCTTC. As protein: CASSPPSGDNYGYTF.

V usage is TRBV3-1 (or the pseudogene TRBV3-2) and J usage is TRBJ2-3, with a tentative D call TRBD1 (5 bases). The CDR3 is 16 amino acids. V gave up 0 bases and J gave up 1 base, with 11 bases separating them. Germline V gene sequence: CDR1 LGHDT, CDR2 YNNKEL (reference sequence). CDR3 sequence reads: CASSQDRTGGTDTQYF. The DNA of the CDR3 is TGTGCCAGCAGCCAAGATCGAACAGGTGGCACAGATACGCAGTATTTT.

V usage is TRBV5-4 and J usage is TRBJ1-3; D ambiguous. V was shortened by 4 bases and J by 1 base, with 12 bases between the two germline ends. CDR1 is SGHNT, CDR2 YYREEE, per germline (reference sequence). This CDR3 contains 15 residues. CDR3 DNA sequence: TGTGCCAGCAGCGATACAGATTTTTCTGGAAACACCATATATTTT. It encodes CASSDTDFSGNTIYF.

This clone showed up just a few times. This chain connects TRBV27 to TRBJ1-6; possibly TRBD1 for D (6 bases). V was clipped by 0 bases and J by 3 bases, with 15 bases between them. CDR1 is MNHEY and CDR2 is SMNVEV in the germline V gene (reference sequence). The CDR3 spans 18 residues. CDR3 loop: CASSLSRSAGVYNSPLHF. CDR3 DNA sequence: TGTGCCAGCAGTTTATCGAGGTCGGCAGGGGTCTATAATTCACCCCTCCACTTT.

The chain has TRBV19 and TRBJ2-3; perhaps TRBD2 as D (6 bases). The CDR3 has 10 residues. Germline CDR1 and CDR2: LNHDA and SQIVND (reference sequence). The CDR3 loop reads CSTGADTQYF. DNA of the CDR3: TGTTCTACGGGGGCAGATACGCAGTATTTT.

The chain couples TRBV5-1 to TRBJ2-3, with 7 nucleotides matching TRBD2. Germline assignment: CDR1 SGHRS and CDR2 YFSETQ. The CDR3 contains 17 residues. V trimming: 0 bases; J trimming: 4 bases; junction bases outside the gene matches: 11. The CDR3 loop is CASSLAPTRGMADTQYF. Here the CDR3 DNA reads TGCGCCAGCAGCTTGGCCCCTACGCGGGGGATGGCAGATACGCAGTATTTT.

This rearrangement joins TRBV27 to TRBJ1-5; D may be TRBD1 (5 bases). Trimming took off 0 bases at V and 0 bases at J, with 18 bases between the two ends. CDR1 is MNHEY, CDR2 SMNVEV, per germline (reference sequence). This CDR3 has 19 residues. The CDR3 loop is CASSLSGGRIANSNQPQHF. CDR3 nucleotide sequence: TGTGCCAGCAGTTTATCGGGGGGACGGATCGCCAATAGCAATCAGCCCCAGCATTTT.

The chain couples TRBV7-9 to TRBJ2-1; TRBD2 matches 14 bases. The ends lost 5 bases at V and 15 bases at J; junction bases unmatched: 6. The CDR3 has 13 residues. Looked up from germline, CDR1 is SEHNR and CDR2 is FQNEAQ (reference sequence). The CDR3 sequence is CASSPTSGGGPFF. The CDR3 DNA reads TGTGCCAGCAGCCCGACTAGCGGGGGGGGTCCGTTCTTC.

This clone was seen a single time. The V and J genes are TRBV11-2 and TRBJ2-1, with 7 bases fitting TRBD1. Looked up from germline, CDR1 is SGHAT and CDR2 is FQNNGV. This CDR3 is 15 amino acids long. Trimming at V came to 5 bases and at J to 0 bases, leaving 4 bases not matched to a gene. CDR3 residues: CASSIRGSSYNEQFF. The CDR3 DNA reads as TGTGCCAGCAGCATCAGGGGGAGCTCCTACAATGAGCAGTTCTTC.

CDR3 sequence: CASSDQGAHSFSNQPQHF. The CDR3 DNA is TGTGCCAGCAGTGATCAGGGGGCTCACTCCTTTAGCAATCAGCCCCAGCATTTT. The V and J genes are TRBV6-1 and TRBJ1-5; 8 bases align to TRBD1. CDR3 length: 18 amino acids. Trimming at V came to 3 bases and at J to 0 bases, leaving 10 bases not matched to a gene. Germline CDR1 and CDR2: MNHNS and SASEGT.

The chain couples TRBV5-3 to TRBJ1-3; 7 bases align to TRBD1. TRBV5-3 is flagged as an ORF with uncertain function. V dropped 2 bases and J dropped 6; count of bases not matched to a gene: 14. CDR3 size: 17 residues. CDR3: CARSLGQGGLDENTIYF. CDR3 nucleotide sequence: TGTGCCAGAAGCTTAGGACAAGGGGGCTTAGACGAAAACACCATATATTTT.

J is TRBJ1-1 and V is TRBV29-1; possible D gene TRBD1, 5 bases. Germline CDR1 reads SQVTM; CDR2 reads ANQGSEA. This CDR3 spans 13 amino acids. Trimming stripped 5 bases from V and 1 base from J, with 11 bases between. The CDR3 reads CSVSQDPNTEAFF. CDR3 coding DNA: TGCAGCGTTTCACAGGATCCGAACACTGAAGCTTTCTTT.

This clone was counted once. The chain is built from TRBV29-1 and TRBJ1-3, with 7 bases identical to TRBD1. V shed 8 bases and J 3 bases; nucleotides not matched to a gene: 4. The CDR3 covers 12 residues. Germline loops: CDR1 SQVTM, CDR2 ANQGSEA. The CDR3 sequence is CSFRDSGNTIYF. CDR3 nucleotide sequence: TGCAGCTTTCGGGACAGTGGAAACACCATATATTTT.

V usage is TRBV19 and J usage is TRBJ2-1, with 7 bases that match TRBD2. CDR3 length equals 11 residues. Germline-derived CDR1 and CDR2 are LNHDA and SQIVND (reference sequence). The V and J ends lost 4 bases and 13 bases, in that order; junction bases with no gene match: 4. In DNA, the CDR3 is TGTGCCAGTAGTACGAGCGGGGCACAGTTCTTC. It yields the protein CASSTSGAQFF.

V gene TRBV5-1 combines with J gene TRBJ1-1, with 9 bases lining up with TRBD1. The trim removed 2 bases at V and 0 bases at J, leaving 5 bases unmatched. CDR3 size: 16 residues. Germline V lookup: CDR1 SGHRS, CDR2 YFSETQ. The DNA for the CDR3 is TGCGCCAGCAGCTTAACAGGGGGCCCCTTGAACACTGAAGCTTTCTTT. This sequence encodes CASSLTGGPLNTEAFF.